Listed here are 24 T cell receptor beta chains from one sample, sequenced in a study of regulatory T cells in long-lasting Graves disease. Time point here: persistent/refractory GD, antithyroid drugs over 5 years with positive TRAb. Scientists built the TCR library using RNA that was extracted from PBMCs. In building TCR beta libraries, iRepertoire HTBI primers were used together with Arm-PCR of CDR3 regions. Via MiXCR, TCRdb re-called the multiplex PCR reads, giving one row per CDR3 protein. The table has about 290,000 distinct CDR3 sequences, approximately 20% seen once. The source was peripheral blood mononuclear cells (PBMCs), collected when the disease was refractory, from a patient treated with antithyroid drugs. These receptors were collected from a female donor with Graves disease.

This clonotype has just a few counts. The chain carries TRBV10-3 and TRBJ1-5; D unresolved. Trimming removed 0 bases from V and 2 bases from J, with 8 bases in between. The germline V gene has CDR1 ENHRY and CDR2 SYGVKD. There are 15 residues in the CDR3. For the CDR3, the DNA is TGTGCCATCAGTGAGTCTGAACGGGGCAATCAGCCCCAGCATTTT. This sequence encodes CAISESERGNQPQHF.

This clonotype has a count of ten or more. CDR3 sequence (DNA): TGTGCCAGCAGTTTAAAGCGGAGGGGGTACGAGCAGTACTTC. Translating gives CASSLKRRGYEQYF. The J gene is TRBJ2-7, the V gene TRBV12-3 or TRBV12-4, with D perhaps assigned TRBD1 or TRBD2 (6 bases each). V was shortened by 2 bases and J by 4 bases, with 12 bases between the two germline ends. This CDR3 region has 14 residues.

This clonotype was seen many times. The chain joins TRBV20-1 to TRBJ1-1; D remains unclear. V was clipped by 3 bases and J by 3 bases, with 8 bases between them. The CDR3 spans 12 residues. Per the germline V gene, CDR1 is DFQATT and CDR2 is SNEGSKA (reference sequence). The CDR3 reads CSASPSDTEAFF. Written as DNA, the CDR3 is TGCAGTGCTAGTCCTTCGGACACTGAAGCTTTCTTT.

This chain connects TRBV7-9 to TRBJ1-1, with D uncertain. V lost 5 bases and J lost 1, with 11 bases in between. From germline, CDR1 is SEHNR and CDR2 FQNEAQ (reference sequence). The CDR3 extends over 14 amino acids. The CDR3 protein is CASSVLLGNTEAFF. The CDR3 bases are TGTGCCAGCAGCGTACTCTTGGGGAACACTGAAGCTTTCTTT.

This clonotype showed up many times. The gene calls are TRBV2 and TRBJ2-5, with D perhaps TRBD1 or TRBD2 (6 bases each). The CDR3 sequence is 14 residues long. V was cut by 4 bases and J by 2 bases, with 11 bases left in between. Germline V gene lookup returns CDR1 SNHLY and CDR2 FYNNEI. The CDR3 nucleotides are TGTGCCAGCAGTGGAGGAGGGGGACAAGAGACCCAGTACTTC. Amino acids: CASSGGGGQETQYF.

In this sample, this clonotype turned up many times. This sequence joins TRBV20-1 and TRBJ2-7, with 10 bases lining up with TRBD1. CDR1 is DFQATT, CDR2 SNEGSKA, per germline (reference sequence). This CDR3 has 15 amino acids. With V trimmed by 1 base and J by 5 bases, 8 bases remained unmatched. CDR3 protein: CSARGDRGSRDEQYF. The CDR3 DNA reads TGCAGTGCTAGAGGGGACAGGGGAAGCAGGGACGAGCAGTACTTC.

This clonotype appeared many times. V usage is TRBV11-3 and J usage is TRBJ2-1; 14 bases are shared with TRBD2. The germline V gene has CDR1 SGHNT and CDR2 YENEEA. Trimming took 5 bases from V and 5 from J; bases not matched to a gene: 2. CDR3 length: 15 residues. The CDR3 is CASSPGLAGDNEQFF. In nucleotides, the CDR3 is TGTGCCAGCAGCCCGGGACTAGCGGGAGACAATGAGCAGTTCTTC.

At least ten counts were recorded for this clonotype. J is TRBJ2-2 and V is TRBV28, with D possibly TRBD1 on 6 matching bases. The V and J ends lost 6 bases and 8 bases respectively, with 13 bases between them. Per the germline V gene, CDR1 is MDHEN and CDR2 is SYDVKM. The CDR3 loop spans 13 amino acids. CDR3 nucleotides: TGTGCCAGCAGCCTTCTAACAGGGGGGGAGCTGTTTTTT. Translated, it gives CASSLLTGGELFF.

The CDR3 DNA reads as TGTGCCACCAGTGATTTGGGGAGGCCGGCTCGGAGGGGGGCATATAATTCACCCCTCCACTTT. Protein sequence: CATSDLGRPARRGAYNSPLHF. This rearrangement joins TRBV24-1 to TRBJ1-6, with D perhaps TRBD1 (6 bases). Germline V lookup: CDR1 KGHDR, CDR2 SFDVKD. Trimming took off 0 bases at V and 4 bases at J, with 24 bases between the two ends. The CDR3 is 21 residues long.

The gene calls are TRBV15 and TRBJ1-2; 7 bases fit TRBD1. The CDR3 contains 15 residues. The germline gives CDR1 LNHNV, CDR2 YYDKDF (reference sequence). Losses at the gene ends were 5 bases for V and 2 bases for J; bases not matched to a gene: 8. CDR3 sequence: CATSPRTGTNYGYTF. In DNA, the CDR3 is TGTGCCACCAGCCCTCGGACAGGAACCAACTATGGCTACACCTTC.

The gene calls are TRBV19 and TRBJ2-1; D unclear. The CDR3 is made up of 14 amino acids. The V and J ends lost 1 base and 5 bases respectively, with 9 bases between them. CDR1 is LNHDA and CDR2 is SQIVND in the germline V gene (reference sequence). CDR3 sequence: CASSIARPDNEQFF. The CDR3 nucleotides read TGTGCCAGTAGTATAGCCAGACCAGACAATGAGCAGTTCTTC. Complete variable domain (other parts from reference TRBV19 and TRBJ2-1): DGGITQSPKYLFRKEGQNVTLSCEQNLNHDAMYWYRQDPGQGLRLIYYSQIVNDFQKGDIAEGYSVSREKKESFPLTVTSAQKNPTAFYLCASSIARPDNEQFFGPGTRLTVL.

This clonotype was seen at least ten times. This chain links TRBV6-2 or TRBV6-3 with TRBJ2-7; 8 nucleotides align to TRBD2. V trimming: 6 bases; J trimming: 3 bases; junction bases outside the gene matches: 7. The CDR3 spans 14 residues. Germline CDR1 and CDR2: MNHEY and SVGEGT. The CDR3 nucleotides read TGTGCCAGCAGGCAGAGCGGGAGTATCTACGAGCAGTACTTC. This encodes CASRQSGSIYEQYF.

This clonotype has a count of ten or more. This chain links TRBV6-7 with TRBJ2-2; the D is unclear. TRBV6-7 is filed as an ORF, its function uncertain. V was shortened by 7 bases and J by 0 bases, with 18 bases between the two germline ends. There are 17 residues in the CDR3. DNA for the CDR3: TGTGCCAGCACCCAATCACCCCGGGCCGCGAACACCGGGGAGCTGTTTTTT. The encoded protein is CASTQSPRAANTGELFF.

This clonotype was counted many times. The chain joins TRBV6-1 to TRBJ1-1; D uncertain. V lost 11 bases and J 8 bases, leaving 12 bases between the germline ends. The germline V gene encodes CDR1 MNHNS and CDR2 SASEGT. The CDR3 is 10 residues long. CDR3 residues: CASQPTEAFF. The CDR3 nucleotides are TGTGCCTCCCAGCCGACCGAAGCTTTCTTT.

J is TRBJ1-5 and V is TRBV19; D is undetermined. The CDR3 sequence is 15 residues long. V was clipped by 7 bases and J by 0 bases, with 13 bases between them. Germline V gene data show CDR1 as LNHDA and CDR2 as SQIVND (reference sequence). The CDR3 nucleotides are TGTGCCAGTATTGGTCAGCCTTATAGCAATCAGCCCCAGCATTTT. This sequence encodes CASIGQPYSNQPQHF.

The chain employs TRBV29-1 and TRBJ2-6; D is unclear. The V end lost 6 bases, the J end lost 0 bases, and 12 bases lay between the germline ends. CDR3 length: 15 residues. Germline V gene data show CDR1 as SQVTM and CDR2 as ANQGSEA. CDR3 DNA sequence: TGCAGCGTCACAGAGTATGGCTCTGGGGCCAACGTCCTGACTTTC. Protein sequence: CSVTEYGSGANVLTF.

The chain carries TRBV19 and TRBJ2-1, with TRBD1 as a possible D gene (6 bases). Per germline, CDR1 LNHDA and CDR2 SQIVND (reference sequence). V lost 3 bases and J lost 4, with 10 bases in between. This CDR3 contains 14 residues. CDR3 coding DNA: TGTGCCAGTAGTATGAGGGACATTTACAATGAGCAGTTCTTC. It yields the protein CASSMRDIYNEQFF.

The V and J genes are TRBV27 and TRBJ2-2; D gene unclear. The germline CDR1 and CDR2 sequences are MNHEY and SMNVEV (reference sequence). V gave up 3 bases and J gave up 0 bases, with 11 bases separating them. This CDR3 region has 16 residues. For the CDR3, the DNA is TGTGCCAGCAGTTTTCGTTGGGCGGCGAACACCGGGGAGCTGTTTTTT. Translating gives CASSFRWAANTGELFF.

This chain joins TRBV9 and TRBJ2-5, with D hard to call. This CDR3 comprises 14 residues. V was cut by 0 bases and J by 5 bases, with 11 bases left in between. Looked up from germline, CDR1 is SGDLS and CDR2 is YYNGEE. The CDR3 loop is CASSVGAAQETQYF. DNA for the CDR3: TGTGCCAGCAGCGTAGGCGCAGCCCAGGAGACCCAGTACTTC.

This clonotype was counted only a few times. The chain's CDR3 is CASSQSLDSFGNQPQHF. The DNA for the CDR3 is TGTGCCAGCAGCCAAAGTCTGGATTCTTTTGGCAATCAGCCCCAGCATTTT. The J gene is TRBJ1-5, the V gene TRBV4-2; D gene uncertain. The CDR3 is 17 amino acids. Trimming took off 2 bases at V and 2 bases at J, with 16 bases between the two ends. CDR1 is LGHNA and CDR2 is YNFKEQ in the germline V gene.

This clonotype came up a few times. V is TRBV10-3 and J is TRBJ1-2; 10 nucleotides align to TRBD1. Trimming cost V 7 bases and J 4 bases; bases outside gene matches: 3. This CDR3 contains 13 residues. CDR1 ENHRY and CDR2 SYGVKD come from the germline V gene. In DNA, the CDR3 is TGTGCCATCACTAGGACAGGGGGCTATGGCTACACCTTC. It yields the protein CAITRTGGYGYTF.

V gene TRBV4-3 combines with J gene TRBJ1-5; D is ambiguous. Germline values: CDR1 LGHNA, CDR2 YSLEER. Deletions cut 1 base from V and 6 bases from J, with 13 bases between. The CDR3 has 15 residues. CDR3 protein: CASSQGRQSRQPQHF. The CDR3 DNA sequence: TGCGCCAGCAGCCAAGGGCGGCAGTCTCGTCAGCCCCAGCATTTT.

This clonotype was detected only a few times. The chain joins TRBV7-9 to TRBJ2-2; 13 bases agree with TRBD2. Germline V CDR1 and CDR2: SEHNR, FQNEAQ (reference sequence). The CDR3 covers 18 residues. J was trimmed by 7 bases and V by 3 bases; bases with no gene match: 11. In nucleotides, the CDR3 is TGTGCCAGCAGCTTCGGAGGACTAGCGGGAGAAGGTGGCGGGGAGCTGTTTTTT. Protein: CASSFGGLAGEGGGELFF.

In its sample, this clonotype was seen many times. The V and J genes are TRBV20-1 and TRBJ1-5; 7 nucleotides align to TRBD1. The germline gives CDR1 DFQATT, CDR2 SNEGSKA (reference sequence). V shed 6 bases and J 7 bases; nucleotides not matched to a gene: 6. There are 12 residues in the CDR3. The DNA for the CDR3 is TGCAGTGCAAGGGGGCAGGGGCAGCCCCAGCATTTT. Protein: CSARGQGQPQHF.